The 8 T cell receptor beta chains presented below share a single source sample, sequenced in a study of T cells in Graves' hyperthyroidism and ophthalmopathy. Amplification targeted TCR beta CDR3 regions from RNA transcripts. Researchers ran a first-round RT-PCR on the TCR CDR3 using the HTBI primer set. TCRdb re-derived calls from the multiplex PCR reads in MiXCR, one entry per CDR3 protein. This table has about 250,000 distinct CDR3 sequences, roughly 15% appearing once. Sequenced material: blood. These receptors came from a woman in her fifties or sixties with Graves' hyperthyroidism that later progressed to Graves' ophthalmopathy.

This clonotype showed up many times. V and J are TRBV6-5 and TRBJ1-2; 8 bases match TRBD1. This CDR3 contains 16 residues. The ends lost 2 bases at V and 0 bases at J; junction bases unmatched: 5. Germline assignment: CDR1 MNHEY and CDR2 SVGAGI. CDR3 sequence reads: CASSYGQGQANYGYTF. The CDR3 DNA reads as TGTGCCAGCAGTTACGGGCAGGGACAGGCTAACTATGGCTACACCTTC.

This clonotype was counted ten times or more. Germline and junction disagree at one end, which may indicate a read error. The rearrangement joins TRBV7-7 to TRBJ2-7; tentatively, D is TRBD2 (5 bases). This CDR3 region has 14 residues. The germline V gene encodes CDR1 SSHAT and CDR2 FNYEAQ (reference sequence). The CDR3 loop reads CASSLEGRFNEQYF. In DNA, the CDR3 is TGTGCTAGCAGCTTAGAGGGCAGGTTCAACGAGCAGTACTTC.

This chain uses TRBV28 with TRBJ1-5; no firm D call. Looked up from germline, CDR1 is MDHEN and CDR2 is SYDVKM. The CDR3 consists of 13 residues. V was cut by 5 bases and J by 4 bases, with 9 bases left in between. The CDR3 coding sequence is TGTGCCAGCAGTGGTCAGCCAAATCAGCCCCAGCATTTT. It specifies CASSGQPNQPQHF. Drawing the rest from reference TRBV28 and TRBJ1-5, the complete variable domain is DVKVTQSSRYLVKRTGEKVFLECVQDMDHENMFWYRQDPGLGLRLIYFSYDVKMKEKGDIPEGYSVSREKKERFSLILESASTNQTSMYLCASSGQPNQPQHFGDGTRLSIL.

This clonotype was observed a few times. The DNA of the CDR3 is TGTGCCAGCAGCTTGGCCCAGTACAATGAGCAGTTCTTC. It specifies CASSLAQYNEQFF. The rearrangement links TRBV5-4 to TRBJ2-1; D is undetermined. Per the germline V gene, CDR1 is SGHNT and CDR2 is YYREEE (reference sequence). V was shortened by 0 bases and J by 4 bases, with 5 bases between the two germline ends. CDR3 length: 13 residues.

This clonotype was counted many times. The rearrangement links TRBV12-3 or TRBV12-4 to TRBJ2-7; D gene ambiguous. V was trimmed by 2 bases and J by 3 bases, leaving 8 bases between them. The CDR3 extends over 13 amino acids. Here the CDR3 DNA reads TGTGCCAGCAGTTTATCCCGATACTACGAGCAGTACTTC. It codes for CASSLSRYYEQYF.

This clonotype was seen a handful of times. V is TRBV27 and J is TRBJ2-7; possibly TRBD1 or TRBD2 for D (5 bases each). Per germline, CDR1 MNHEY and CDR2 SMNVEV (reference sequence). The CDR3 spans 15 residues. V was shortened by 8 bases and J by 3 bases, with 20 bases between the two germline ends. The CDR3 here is CASGDHRGVSYEQYF. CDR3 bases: TGTGCCAGCGGGGACCATAGAGGGGTAAGCTACGAGCAGTACTTC.

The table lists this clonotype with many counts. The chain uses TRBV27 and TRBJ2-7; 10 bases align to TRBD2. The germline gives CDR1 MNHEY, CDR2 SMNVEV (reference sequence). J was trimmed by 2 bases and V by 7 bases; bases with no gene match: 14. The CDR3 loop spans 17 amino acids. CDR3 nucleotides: TGTGCCAGCACCTGGACTAGCGGAAGAGCCCGCACCTACGAGCAGTACTTC. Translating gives CASTWTSGRARTYEQYF.

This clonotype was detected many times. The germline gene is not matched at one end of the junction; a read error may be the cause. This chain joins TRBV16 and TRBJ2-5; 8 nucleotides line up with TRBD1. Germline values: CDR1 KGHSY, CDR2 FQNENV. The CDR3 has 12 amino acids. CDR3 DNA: TGTGCCAGCAGCCAGCAACGGGACAGGACCCACTTC. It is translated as CASSQQRDRTHF.